The T cell receptor beta chain under discussion was sequenced for a study of cytomegalovirus exposure and HLA in healthy donors. Study-level points and caveats: It was likely that a cluster of highly shared sequence variants was a sequencing artifact. About 87% or about 30% of the time was how often most TCR beta V segments were productive, according to an earlier analysis. Per published accounts, TCR beta sequences correctly predicted the HLA-A and HLA-B alleles of most subjects. Immune exposure was documented only through CMV serostatus.

With respect to this clone: Its antigen remains unknown.

The PCR had 60 Vbeta and 13 Jbeta primers. Clones were read by immunoSEQ multiplex PCR, and TCRdb kept only the in-frame ones, dropping some. The table includes 100,000 or so clones, about 80% detected once. Trimming removed 1 base from V and 5 bases from J, with 6 bases in between. This CDR3 is 14 amino acids long. Germline lookup yields CDR1 SGHTA and CDR2 FQGNSA. The chain has TRBV7-2 and TRBJ2-6; D uncertain. Specimen: PBMCs. The sequence was obtained from a man between 50 and 59 years old in good health and CMV-seropositive. DNA for the CDR3: TGTGCCAGCAGCTTAGTTTCTTGGGCCAACGTCCTGACTTTC. It yields the protein CASSLVSWANVLTF.